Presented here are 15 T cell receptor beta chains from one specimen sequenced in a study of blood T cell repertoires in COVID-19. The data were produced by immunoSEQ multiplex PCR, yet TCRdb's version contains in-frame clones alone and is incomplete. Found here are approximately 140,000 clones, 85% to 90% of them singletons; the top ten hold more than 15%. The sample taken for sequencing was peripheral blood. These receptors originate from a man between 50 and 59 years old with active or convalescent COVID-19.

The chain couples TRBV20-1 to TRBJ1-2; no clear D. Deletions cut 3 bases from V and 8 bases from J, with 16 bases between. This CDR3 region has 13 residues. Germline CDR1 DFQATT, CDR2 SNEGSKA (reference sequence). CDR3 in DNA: TGCAGTGCTAGTTTTAACCGGGCGGGCGGCTACACCTTC. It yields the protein CSASFNRAGGYTF.

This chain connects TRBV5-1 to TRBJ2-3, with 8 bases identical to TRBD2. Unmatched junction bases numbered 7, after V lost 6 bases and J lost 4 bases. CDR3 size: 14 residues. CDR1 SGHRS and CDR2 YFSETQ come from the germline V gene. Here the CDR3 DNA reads TGCGCCAGCAAAGGACTAGCCTCGGCAGATACGCAGTATTTT. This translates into CASKGLASADTQYF. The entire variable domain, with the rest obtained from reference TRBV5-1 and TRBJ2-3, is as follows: KAGVTQTPRYLIKTRGQQVTLSCSPISGHRSVSWYQQTPGQGLQFLFEYFSETQRNKGNFPGRFSGRQFSNSRSEMNVSTLELGDSALYLCASKGLASADTQYFGPGTRLTVL.

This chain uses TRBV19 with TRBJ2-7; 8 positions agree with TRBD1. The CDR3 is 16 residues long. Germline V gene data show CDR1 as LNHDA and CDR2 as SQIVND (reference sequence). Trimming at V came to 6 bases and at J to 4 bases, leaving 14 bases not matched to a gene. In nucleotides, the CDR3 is TGTGCCAGTAGCCGATTCGGGGCAGGGGGCGAATACGAGCAGTACTTC. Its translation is CASSRFGAGGEYEQYF.

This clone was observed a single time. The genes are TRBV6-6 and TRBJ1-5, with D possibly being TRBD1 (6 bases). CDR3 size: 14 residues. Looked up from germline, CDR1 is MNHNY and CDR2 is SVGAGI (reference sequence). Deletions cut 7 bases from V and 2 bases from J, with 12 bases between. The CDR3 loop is CASTQGSGNQPQHF. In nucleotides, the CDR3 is TGTGCCAGCACTCAGGGGAGCGGCAATCAGCCCCAGCATTTT.

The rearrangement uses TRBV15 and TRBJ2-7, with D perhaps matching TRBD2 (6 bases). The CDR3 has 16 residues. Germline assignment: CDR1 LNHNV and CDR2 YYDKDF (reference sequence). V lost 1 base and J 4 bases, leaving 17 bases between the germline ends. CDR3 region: CATSRVGAGGAYEQYF. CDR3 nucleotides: TGTGCCACCAGCAGAGTCGGAGCGGGCGGGGCTTACGAGCAGTACTTC. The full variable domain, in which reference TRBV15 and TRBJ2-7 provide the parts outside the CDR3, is DAMVIQNPRYQVTQFGKPVTLSCSQTLNHNVMYWYQQKSSQAPKLLFHYYDKDFNNEADTPDNFQSRRPNTSFCFLDIRSPGLGDTAMYLCATSRVGAGGAYEQYFGPGTRLTVT.

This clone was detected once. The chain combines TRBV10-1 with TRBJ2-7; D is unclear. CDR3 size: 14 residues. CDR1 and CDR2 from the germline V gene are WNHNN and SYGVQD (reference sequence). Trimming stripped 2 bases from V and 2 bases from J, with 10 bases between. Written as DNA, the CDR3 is TGCGCCAGCAGTGAGACGACTGTTACCTACGAGCAGTACTTC. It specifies CASSETTVTYEQYF.

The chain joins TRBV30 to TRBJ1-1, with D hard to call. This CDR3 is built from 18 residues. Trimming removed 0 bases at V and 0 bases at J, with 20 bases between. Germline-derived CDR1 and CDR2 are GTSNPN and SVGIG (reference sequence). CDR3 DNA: TGTGCCTGGAGTGTACGTATACGGAGTCGGGTTCTGAACACTGAAGCTTTCTTT. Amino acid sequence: CAWSVRIRSRVLNTEAFF.

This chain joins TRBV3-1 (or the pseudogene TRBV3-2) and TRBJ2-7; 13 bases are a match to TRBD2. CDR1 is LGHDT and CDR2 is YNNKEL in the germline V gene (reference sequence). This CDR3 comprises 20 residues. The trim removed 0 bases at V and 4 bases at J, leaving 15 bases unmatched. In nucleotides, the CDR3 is TGTGCCAGCAGCCAAGATTTGGGGACTAGCGGGACCCACCCCCCTTACGAGCAGTACTTC. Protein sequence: CASSQDLGTSGTHPPYEQYF.

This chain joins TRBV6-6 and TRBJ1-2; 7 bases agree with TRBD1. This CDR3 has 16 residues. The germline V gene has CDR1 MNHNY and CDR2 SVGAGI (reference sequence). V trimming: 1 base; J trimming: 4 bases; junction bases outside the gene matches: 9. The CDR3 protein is CASSYFRTGPFYGYTF. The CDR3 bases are TGTGCCAGCAGTTACTTTCGGACAGGTCCCTTCTATGGCTACACCTTC.

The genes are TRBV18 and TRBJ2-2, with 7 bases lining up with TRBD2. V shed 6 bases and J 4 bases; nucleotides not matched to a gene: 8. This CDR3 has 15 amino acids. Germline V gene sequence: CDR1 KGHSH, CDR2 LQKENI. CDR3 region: CASSNLTSVTGELFF. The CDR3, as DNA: TGTGCCAGCTCCAACCTAACTAGCGTCACCGGGGAGCTGTTTTTT.

The CDR3 sequence: CASSPRLAGVGQETQYF. The CDR3 bases are TGCGCCAGCAGCCCGAGGCTAGCGGGTGTCGGCCAAGAGACCCAGTACTTC. V and J are TRBV4-1 and TRBJ2-5; 8 nucleotides agree with TRBD2. The CDR3 has 17 residues. Trimming took 4 bases from V and 1 from J; bases not matched to a gene: 11. CDR1 and CDR2 from the germline V gene are MGHRA and YSYEKL.

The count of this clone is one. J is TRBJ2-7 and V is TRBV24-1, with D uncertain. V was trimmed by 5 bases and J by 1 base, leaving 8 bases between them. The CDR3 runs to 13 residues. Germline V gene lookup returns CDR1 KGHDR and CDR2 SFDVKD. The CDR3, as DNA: TGTGCCACCAGTGTGGGCAGTTCCTACGAGCAGTACTTC. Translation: CATSVGSSYEQYF.

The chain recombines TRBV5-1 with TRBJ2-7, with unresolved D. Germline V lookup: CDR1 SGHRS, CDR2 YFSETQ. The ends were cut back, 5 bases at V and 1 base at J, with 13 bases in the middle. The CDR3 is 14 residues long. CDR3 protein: CASRPTFESYEQYF. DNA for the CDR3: TGCGCCAGCAGACCGACATTCGAGTCCTACGAGCAGTACTTC.

CDR3 DNA sequence: TGTGCCAGCAGTTTATTGACCGACAGGGATCAGCCCCAGCATTTT. Protein: CASSLLTDRDQPQHF. The rearrangement links TRBV28 to TRBJ1-5; the match to TRBD1 covers 7 bases. This CDR3 contains 15 residues. J lost 5 bases, V lost 1 base, and 5 bases had no gene match. Germline CDR1 is MDHEN and CDR2 is SYDVKM.

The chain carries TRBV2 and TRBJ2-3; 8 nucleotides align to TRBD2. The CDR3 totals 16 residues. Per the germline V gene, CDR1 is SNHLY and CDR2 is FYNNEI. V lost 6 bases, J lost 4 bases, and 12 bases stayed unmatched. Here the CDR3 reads CASRLLAVKRADTQYF. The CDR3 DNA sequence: TGTGCCAGCAGACTACTAGCGGTAAAGAGGGCAGATACGCAGTATTTT.